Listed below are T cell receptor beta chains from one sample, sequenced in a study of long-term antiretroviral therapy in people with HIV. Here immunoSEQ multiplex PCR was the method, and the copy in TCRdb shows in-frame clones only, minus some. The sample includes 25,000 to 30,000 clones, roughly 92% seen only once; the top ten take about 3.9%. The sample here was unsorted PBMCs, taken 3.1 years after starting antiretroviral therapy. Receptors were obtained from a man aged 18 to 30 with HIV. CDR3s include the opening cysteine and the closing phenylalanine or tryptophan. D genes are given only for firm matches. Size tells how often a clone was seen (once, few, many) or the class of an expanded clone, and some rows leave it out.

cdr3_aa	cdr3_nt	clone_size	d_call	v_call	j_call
CASGNFGLNTEAFF	TGTGCCAGCGGGAATTTTGGGCTTAACACTGAAGCTTTCTTT	NA	NA	TRBV4-2	TRBJ1-1
CASSLYPSTDTQYF	TGTGCCAGCAGTTTATACCCTAGCACAGATACGCAGTATTTT	NA	NA	TRBV27	TRBJ2-3
CASREGALLFRNYGYTF	TGTGCCAGTAGGGAGGGCGCCCTTCTTTTTAGAAACTATGGCTACACCTTC	NA	NA	TRBV19	TRBJ1-2
CASSQGDTDSKGKLFF	TGCGCCAGCAGCCAAGGAGATACCGATTCAAAAGGAAAACTGTTTTTT	NA	NA	TRBV4-3	TRBJ1-4
CASSPQGYQETQYF	TGTGCCAGTAGTCCGCAGGGGTACCAAGAGACCCAGTACTTC	NA	NA	TRBV19	TRBJ2-5
CASSSFRGRGGQFF	TGTGCCAGCAGCTCGTTTAGAGGGCGGGGGGGGCAGTTCTTC	once	TRBD2	TRBV14	TRBJ2-1
CAISDGQGRGPQETQYF	TGTGCCATCAGTGACGGACAGGGCCGGGGTCCGCAAGAGACCCAGTACTTC	NA	TRBD1	TRBV10-3	TRBJ2-5
CASTGDSYNEQFF	TGTGCCAGCACGGGGGACTCCTACAATGAGCAGTTCTTC	NA	NA	TRBV2	TRBJ2-1
CASSALTGAYNEQFF	TGTGCCAGCAGTGCCCTCACGGGGGCCTACAATGAGCAGTTCTTC	NA	NA	TRBV27	TRBJ2-1
CASTLGMDGNTEAFF	TGTGCCAGTACCTTGGGGATGGACGGGAACACTGAAGCTTTCTTT	once	NA	TRBV7-2	TRBJ1-1
CASSPNRRQTSGNTIYF	TGTGCCAGCTCACCAAACCGGAGGCAAACCTCTGGAAACACCATATATTTT	NA	NA	TRBV18	TRBJ1-3
CASSLGSTGGVETQYF	TGTGCCAGCAGCTTAGGTTCTACAGGGGGCGTAGAGACCCAGTACTTC	NA	TRBD1	TRBV11-3	TRBJ2-5
CASSWGQQGTGEQFF	TGCGCCAGCAGCTGGGGCCAACAGGGTACGGGGGAGCAGTTCTTC	NA	NA	TRBV5-1	TRBJ2-1
CASGYLFTDTQYF	TGTGCTAGTGGTTATCTTTTCACAGATACGCAGTATTTT	NA	NA	TRBV12-5	TRBJ2-3
CASTRGRLSGGYTF	TGTGCCAGCACCAGAGGGCGTTTGAGCGGGGGCTACACCTTC	NA	NA	TRBV11-3	TRBJ1-2
CASSPSPAGRTDTQYF	TGTGCCAGCAGCCCCTCCCCGGCGGGGCGCACAGATACGCAGTATTTT	NA	NA	TRBV7-8	TRBJ2-3
CASRIGTGGKAFF	TGTGCCAGCAGAATCGGGACAGGTGGAAAAGCTTTCTTT	NA	TRBD1	TRBV6-1	TRBJ1-1
CASRSGQGIYGYTF	TGTGCCAGCAGATCGGGACAGGGTATTTACGGCTACACCTTC	NA	TRBD1	TRBV6-1	TRBJ1-2
CASSPLPGASPPETQYF	TGTGCCAGCTCACCACTCCCCGGGGCTAGTCCCCCAGAGACCCAGTACTTC	once	NA	TRBV18	TRBJ2-5
CASNLPSGAYNEQFF	TGTGCCAGCAACCTACCTAGCGGGGCCTACAATGAGCAGTTCTTC	medium-sized	TRBD2	TRBV5-4	TRBJ2-1
CASSQDQGNYGYTF	TGCGCCAGCAGCCAAGATCAGGGGAACTATGGCTACACCTTC	NA	NA	TRBV4-1	TRBJ1-2
CASSLVGQGREDYGYTF	TGTGCCAGCAGCTTAGTAGGGCAGGGGAGAGAGGACTATGGCTACACCTTC	NA	NA	TRBV7-8	TRBJ1-2
CASSFEWRESSYEQYF	TGTGCCAGCAGTTTTGAGTGGCGGGAAAGCTCCTACGAGCAGTACTTC	NA	NA	TRBV28	TRBJ2-7
CASTTLQLGNEQFF	TGTGCCAGCACAACTCTCCAACTCGGTAATGAGCAGTTCTTC	NA	NA	TRBV2	TRBJ2-1